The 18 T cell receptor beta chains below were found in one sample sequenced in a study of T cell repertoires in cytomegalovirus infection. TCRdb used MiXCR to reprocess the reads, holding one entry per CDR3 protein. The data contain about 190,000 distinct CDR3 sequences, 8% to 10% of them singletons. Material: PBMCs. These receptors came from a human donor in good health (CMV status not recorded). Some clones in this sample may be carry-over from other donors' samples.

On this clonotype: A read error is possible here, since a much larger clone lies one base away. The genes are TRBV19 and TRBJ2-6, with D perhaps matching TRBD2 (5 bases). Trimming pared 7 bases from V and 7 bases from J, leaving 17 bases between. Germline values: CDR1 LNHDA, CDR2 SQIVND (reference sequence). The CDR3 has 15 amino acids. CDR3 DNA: TGTGCCAGTACCAACCTCGGGGAGCGCGCCAACGTCCTGACTTTC. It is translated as CASTNLGERANVLTF.

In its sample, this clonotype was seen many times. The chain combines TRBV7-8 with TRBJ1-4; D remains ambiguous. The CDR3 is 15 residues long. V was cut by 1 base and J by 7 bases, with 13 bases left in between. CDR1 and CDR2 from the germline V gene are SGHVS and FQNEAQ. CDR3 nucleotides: TGTGCCAGCAGCTTAGGTCCCGGGATGTCTGAAAAACTGTTTTTT. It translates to CASSLGPGMSEKLFF.

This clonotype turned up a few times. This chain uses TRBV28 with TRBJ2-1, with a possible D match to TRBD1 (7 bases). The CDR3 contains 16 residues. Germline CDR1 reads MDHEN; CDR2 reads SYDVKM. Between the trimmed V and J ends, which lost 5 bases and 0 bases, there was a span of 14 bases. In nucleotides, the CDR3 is TGTGCCAGCAGTGCCCATCAGGGGGGCTCCTACAATGAGCAGTTCTTC. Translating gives CASSAHQGGSYNEQFF.

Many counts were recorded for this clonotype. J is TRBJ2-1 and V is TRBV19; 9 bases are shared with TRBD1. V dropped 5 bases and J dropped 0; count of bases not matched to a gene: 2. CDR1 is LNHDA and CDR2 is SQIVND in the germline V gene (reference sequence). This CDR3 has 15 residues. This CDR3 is CASSDRGFSYNEQFF. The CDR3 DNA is TGTGCCAGTAGTGACAGGGGGTTCTCCTACAATGAGCAGTTCTTC.

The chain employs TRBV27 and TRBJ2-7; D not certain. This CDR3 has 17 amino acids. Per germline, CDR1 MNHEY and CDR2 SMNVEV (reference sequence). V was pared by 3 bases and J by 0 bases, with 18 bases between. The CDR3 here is CASSLTQNPTFSYEQYF. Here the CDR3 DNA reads TGTGCCAGCAGTTTGACCCAGAACCCTACTTTCTCCTACGAGCAGTACTTC.

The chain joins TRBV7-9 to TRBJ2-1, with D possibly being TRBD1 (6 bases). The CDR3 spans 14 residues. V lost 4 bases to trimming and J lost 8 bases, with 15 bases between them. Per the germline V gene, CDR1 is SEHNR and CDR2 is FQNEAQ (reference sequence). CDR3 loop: CASSWTARTHEQFF. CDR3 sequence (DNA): TGTGCCAGCAGCTGGACAGCCCGTACCCATGAGCAGTTCTTC.

Here the CDR3 reads CARETRGRSDEQFF. CDR3 nucleotides: TGTGCCAGAGAGACTCGCGGCCGGTCGGATGAGCAGTTCTTC. The gene calls are TRBV2 and TRBJ2-1; no firm D call. The CDR3 spans 14 residues. Germline V lookup: CDR1 SNHLY, CDR2 FYNNEI. V was trimmed by 9 bases and J by 8 bases, leaving 20 bases between them.

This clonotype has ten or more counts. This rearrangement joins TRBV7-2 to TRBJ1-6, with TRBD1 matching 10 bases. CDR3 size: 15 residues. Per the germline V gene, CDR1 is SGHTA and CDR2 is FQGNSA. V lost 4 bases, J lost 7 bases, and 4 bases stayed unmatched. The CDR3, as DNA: TGTGCCAGCAGCTCCTGGACAGGGGGGAATTCACCCCTCCACTTT. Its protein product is CASSSWTGGNSPLHF.

CDR3 in amino acids: CASSFGTGAQETQYF. In DNA form, the CDR3 reads TGTGCCAGCAGCTTCGGGACAGGGGCGCAAGAGACCCAGTACTTC. The rearrangement joins TRBV11-2 to TRBJ2-5; 10 bases match TRBD1. This CDR3 is 15 amino acids long. The V gene's germline CDR1 is SGHAT and CDR2 FQNNGV. V trimming: 3 bases; J trimming: 2 bases; junction bases outside the gene matches: 3.

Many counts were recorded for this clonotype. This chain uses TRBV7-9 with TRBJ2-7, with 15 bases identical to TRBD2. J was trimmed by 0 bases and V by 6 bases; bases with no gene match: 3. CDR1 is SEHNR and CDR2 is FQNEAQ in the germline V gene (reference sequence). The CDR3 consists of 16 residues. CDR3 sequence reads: CASRGTSGGSSYEQYF. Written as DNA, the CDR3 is TGTGCCAGCAGAGGGACTAGCGGGGGGAGCTCCTACGAGCAGTACTTC.

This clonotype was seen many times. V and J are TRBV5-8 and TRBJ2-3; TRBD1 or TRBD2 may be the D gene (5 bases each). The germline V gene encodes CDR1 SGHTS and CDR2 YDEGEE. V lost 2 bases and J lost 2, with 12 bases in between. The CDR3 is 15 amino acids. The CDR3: CASSFQGPPTDTQYF. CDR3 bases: TGTGCCAGCAGCTTTCAGGGACCCCCCACAGATACGCAGTATTTT.

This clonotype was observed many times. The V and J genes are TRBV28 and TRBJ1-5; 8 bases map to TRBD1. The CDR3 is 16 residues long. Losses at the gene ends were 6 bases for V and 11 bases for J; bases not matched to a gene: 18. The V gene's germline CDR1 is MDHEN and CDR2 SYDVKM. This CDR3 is CASRPFDRGVWWTQHF. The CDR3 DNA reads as TGTGCCAGCAGGCCCTTTGACAGGGGAGTCTGGTGGACCCAGCATTTT.

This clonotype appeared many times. The CDR3 DNA reads TGTGCCAGCAGCACTACAGGGCGCGAGCAGTACTTC. This sequence encodes CASSTTGREQYF. J is TRBJ2-7 and V is TRBV5-5; D possibly corresponds to TRBD1 (6 bases). CDR3 length: 12 residues. CDR1 is SGHKS and CDR2 is YYEKEE in the germline V gene (reference sequence). The V gene lost 4 bases and the J gene lost 6 bases, with 11 bases spanning the gap.

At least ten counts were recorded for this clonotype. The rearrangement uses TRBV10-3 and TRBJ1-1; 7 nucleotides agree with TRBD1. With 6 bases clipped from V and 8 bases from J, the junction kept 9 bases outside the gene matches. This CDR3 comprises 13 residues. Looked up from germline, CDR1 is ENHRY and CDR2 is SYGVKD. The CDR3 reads CAIRTSGTAEAFF. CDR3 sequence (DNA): TGTGCCATCAGGACCTCCGGGACAGCCGAAGCTTTCTTT.

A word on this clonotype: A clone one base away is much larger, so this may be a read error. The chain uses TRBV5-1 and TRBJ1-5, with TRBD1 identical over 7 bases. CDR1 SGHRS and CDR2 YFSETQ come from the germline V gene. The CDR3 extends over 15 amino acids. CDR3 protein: CTSSLTGVVNQPQHF. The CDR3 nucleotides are TGCACCAGCAGCCTTACAGGGGTCGTCAATCAGCCCCAGCATTTT.

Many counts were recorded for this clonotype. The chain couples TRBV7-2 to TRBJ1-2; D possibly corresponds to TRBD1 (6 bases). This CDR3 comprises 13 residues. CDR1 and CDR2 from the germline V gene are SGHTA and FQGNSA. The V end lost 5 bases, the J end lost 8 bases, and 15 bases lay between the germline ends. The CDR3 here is CASSADRTGGYTF. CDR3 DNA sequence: TGTGCCAGCAGCGCCGACAGGACGGGGGGCTACACCTTC. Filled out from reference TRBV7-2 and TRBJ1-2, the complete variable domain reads GAGVSQSPSNKVTEKGKDVELRCDPISGHTALYWYRQSLGQGLEFLIYFQGNSAPDKSGLPSDRFSAERTGGSVSTLTIQRTQQEDSAVYLCASSADRTGGYTFGSGTRLTVV.

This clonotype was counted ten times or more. The CDR3 DNA follows: TGTGCCAGCAGCCTCCCGGGACGGTCGAACACTGAAGCTTTCTTT. This gives the protein CASSLPGRSNTEAFF. This chain links TRBV28 with TRBJ1-1, with a possible D match to TRBD1 (5 bases). Germline V gene sequence: CDR1 MDHEN, CDR2 SYDVKM. Trimming shortened V by 6 bases and J by 1 base, and 15 bases separated the two germline ends. The CDR3 length is 15 residues.

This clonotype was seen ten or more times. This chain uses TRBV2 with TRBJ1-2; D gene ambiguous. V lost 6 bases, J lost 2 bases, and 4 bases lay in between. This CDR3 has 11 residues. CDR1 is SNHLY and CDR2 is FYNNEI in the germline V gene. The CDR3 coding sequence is TGTGCCAGCAGCCAAAACTATGGCTACACCTTC. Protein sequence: CASSQNYGYTF.